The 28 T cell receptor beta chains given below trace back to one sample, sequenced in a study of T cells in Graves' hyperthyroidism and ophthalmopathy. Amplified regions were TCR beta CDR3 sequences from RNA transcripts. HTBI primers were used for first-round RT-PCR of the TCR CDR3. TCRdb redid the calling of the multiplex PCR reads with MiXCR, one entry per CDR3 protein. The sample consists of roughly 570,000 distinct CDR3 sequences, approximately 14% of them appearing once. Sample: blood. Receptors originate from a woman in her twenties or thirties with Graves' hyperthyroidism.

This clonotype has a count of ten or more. DNA for the CDR3: TGTGCCAGCAGTGAGGAGAGACAGGCTGCTTACGAGCAGTACTTC. Protein sequence: CASSEERQAAYEQYF. The V and J genes are TRBV2 and TRBJ2-7; possible D gene TRBD1, 6 bases. CDR3 length: 15 amino acids. V lost 3 bases and J 4 bases, leaving 16 bases between the germline ends. From germline, CDR1 is SNHLY and CDR2 FYNNEI.

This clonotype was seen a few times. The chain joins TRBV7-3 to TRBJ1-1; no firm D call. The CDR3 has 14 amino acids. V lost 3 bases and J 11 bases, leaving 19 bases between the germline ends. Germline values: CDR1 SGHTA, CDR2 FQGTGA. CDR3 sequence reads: CASSFSPGAPEAFF. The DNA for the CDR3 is TGTGCCAGCAGCTTTAGTCCGGGTGCCCCCGAGGCTTTCTTT.

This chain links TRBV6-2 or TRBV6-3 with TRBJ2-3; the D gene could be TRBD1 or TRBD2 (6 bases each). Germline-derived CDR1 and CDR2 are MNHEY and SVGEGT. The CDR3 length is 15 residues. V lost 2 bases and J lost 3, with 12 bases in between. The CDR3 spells CASSYRGGRTDTQYF. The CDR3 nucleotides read TGTGCCAGCAGTTACAGAGGGGGGCGGACAGATACGCAGTATTTT.

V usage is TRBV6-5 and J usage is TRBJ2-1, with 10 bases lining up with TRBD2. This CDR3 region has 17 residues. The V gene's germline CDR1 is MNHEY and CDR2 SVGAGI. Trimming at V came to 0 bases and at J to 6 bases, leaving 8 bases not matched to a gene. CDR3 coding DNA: TGTGCCAGCAGTTACTCGACCCCTAGCGGGAGTACCAATGAGCAGTTCTTC. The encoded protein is CASSYSTPSGSTNEQFF.

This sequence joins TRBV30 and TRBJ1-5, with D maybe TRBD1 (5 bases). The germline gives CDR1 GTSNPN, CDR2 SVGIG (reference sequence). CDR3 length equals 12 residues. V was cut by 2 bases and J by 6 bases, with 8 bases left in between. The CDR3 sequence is CAWSSRGQPQHF. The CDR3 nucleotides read TGTGCCTGGAGTAGTAGGGGTCAGCCCCAGCATTTT.

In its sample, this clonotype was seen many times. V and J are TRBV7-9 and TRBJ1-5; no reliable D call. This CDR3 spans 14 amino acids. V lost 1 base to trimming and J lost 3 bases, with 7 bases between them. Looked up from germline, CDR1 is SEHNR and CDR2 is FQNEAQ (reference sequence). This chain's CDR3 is CASSLEGNNQPQHF. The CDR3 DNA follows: TGTGCCAGCAGCTTAGAGGGAAACAATCAGCCCCAGCATTTT.

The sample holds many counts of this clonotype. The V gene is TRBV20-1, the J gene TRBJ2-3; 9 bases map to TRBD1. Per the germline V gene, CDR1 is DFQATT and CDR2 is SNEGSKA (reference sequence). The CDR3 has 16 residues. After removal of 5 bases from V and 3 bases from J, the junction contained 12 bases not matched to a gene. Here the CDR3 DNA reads TGCAGTGCTCAAATACCGGGACAGGGTGGTACAGATACGCAGTATTTT. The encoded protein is CSAQIPGQGGTDTQYF.

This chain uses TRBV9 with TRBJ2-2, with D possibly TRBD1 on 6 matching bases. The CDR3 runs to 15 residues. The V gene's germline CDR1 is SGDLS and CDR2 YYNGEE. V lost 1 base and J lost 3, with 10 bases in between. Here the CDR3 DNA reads TGTGCCAGCAGCGTAACAGGGTTGGACACCGGGGAGCTGTTTTTT. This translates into CASSVTGLDTGELFF.

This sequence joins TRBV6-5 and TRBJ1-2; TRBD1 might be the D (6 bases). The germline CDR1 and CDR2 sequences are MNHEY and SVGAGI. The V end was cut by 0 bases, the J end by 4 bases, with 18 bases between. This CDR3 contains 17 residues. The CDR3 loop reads CASSYSSRQESFYGYTF. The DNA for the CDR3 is TGTGCCAGCAGTTACTCGTCTCGACAGGAGTCCTTCTATGGCTACACCTTC.

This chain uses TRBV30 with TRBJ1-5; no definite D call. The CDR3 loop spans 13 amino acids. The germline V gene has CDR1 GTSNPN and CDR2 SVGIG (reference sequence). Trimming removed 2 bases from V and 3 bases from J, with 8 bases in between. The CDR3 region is CAWSSRNNQPQHF. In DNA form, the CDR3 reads TGTGCCTGGAGTTCGCGGAACAATCAGCCCCAGCATTTT.

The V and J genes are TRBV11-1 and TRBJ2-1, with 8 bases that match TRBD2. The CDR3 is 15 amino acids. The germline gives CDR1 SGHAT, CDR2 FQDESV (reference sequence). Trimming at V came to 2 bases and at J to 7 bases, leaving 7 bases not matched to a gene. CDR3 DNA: TGTGCCAGCAGCTTATGGGGGGGACTAGATAATGAGCAGTTCTTC. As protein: CASSLWGGLDNEQFF.

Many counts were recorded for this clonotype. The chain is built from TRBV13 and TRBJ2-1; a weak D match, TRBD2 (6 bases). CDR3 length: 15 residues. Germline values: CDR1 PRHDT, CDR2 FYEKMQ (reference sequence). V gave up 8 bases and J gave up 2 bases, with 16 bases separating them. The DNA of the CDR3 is TGTGCCAGCTATGACGGGGCGGGACCCTACAATGAGCAGTTCTTC. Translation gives CASYDGAGPYNEQFF. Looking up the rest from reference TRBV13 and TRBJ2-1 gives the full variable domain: AAGVIQSPRHLIKEKRETATLKCYPIPRHDTVYWYQQGPGQDPQFLISFYEKMQSDKGSIPDRFSAQQFSDYHSELNMSSLELGDSALYFCASYDGAGPYNEQFFGPGTRLTVL.

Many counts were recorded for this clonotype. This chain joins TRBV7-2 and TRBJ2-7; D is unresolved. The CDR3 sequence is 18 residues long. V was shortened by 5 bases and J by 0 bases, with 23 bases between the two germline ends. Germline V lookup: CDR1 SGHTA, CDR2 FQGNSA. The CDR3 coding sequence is TGTGCCAGCAGCCCTCTATTGCGTCTTGGCGCAAGCTCCTACGAGCAGTACTTC. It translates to CASSPLLRLGASSYEQYF.

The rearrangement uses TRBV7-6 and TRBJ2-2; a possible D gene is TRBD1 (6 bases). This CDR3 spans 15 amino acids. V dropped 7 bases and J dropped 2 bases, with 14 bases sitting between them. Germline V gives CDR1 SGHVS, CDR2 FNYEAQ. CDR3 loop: CASILGGSNTGELFF. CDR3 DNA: TGTGCCAGCATATTAGGGGGTTCCAACACCGGGGAGCTGTTTTTT. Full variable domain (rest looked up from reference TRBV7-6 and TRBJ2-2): GAGVSQSPRYKVTKRGQDVALRCDPISGHVSLYWYRQALGQGPEFLTYFNYEAQQDKSGLPNDRFSAERPEGSISTLTIQRTEQRDSAMYRCASILGGSNTGELFFGEGSRLTVL.

The CDR3 DNA is TGTGCCAGCACAGGGGGAGGGATTGGGAACGAGCAGTACTTC. Protein product: CASTGGGIGNEQYF. The rearrangement joins TRBV12-3 or TRBV12-4 to TRBJ2-7; tentatively, D is TRBD1 or TRBD2 (7 bases each). V lost 7 bases, J lost 5 bases, and 18 bases lay in between. The CDR3 spans 14 residues.

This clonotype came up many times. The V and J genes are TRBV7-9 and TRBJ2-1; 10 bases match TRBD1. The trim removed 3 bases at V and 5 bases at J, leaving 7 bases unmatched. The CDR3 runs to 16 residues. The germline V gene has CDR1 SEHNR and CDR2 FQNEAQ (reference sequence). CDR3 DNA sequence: TGTGCCAGCAGCTTCTCTAGAGGACAGGGGGACAATGAGCAGTTCTTC. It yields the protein CASSFSRGQGDNEQFF.

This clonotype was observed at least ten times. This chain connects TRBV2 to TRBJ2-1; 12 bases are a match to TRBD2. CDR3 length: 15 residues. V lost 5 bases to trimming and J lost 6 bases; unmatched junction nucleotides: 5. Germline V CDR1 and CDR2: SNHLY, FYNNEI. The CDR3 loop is CASSRRTSGINEQFF. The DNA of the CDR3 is TGTGCCAGCAGTCGACGGACTAGCGGGATCAATGAGCAGTTCTTC.

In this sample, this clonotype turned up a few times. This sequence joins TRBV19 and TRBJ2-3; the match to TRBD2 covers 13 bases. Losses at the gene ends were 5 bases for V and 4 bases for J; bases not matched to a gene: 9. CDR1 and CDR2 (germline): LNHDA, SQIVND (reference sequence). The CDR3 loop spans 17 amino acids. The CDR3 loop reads CASSAQGLAGRSDTQYF. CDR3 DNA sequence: TGTGCCAGTAGTGCCCAGGGACTAGCGGGACGGTCAGATACGCAGTATTTT.

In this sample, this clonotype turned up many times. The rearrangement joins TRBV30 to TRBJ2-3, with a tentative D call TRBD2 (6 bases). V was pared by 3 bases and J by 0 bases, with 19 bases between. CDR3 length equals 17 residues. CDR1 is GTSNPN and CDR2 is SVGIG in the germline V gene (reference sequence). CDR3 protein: CAWSGGDRVPSTDTQYF. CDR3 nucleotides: TGTGCCTGGAGCGGCGGGGACCGGGTCCCTAGCACAGATACGCAGTATTTT.

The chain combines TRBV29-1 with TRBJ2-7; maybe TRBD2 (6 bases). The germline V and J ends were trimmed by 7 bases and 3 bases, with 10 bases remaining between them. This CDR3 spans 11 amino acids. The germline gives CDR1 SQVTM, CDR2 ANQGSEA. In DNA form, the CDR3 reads TGCAGCGCGGGACTGGACTACGAGCAGTACTTC. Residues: CSAGLDYEQYF.

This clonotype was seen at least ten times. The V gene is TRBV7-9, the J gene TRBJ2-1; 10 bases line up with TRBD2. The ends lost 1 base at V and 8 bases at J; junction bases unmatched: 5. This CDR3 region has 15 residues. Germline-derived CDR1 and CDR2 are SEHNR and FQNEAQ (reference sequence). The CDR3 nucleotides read TGTGCCAGCAGCTTAGTCCTAGCGGGAGCGTATGAGCAGTTCTTC. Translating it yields CASSLVLAGAYEQFF.

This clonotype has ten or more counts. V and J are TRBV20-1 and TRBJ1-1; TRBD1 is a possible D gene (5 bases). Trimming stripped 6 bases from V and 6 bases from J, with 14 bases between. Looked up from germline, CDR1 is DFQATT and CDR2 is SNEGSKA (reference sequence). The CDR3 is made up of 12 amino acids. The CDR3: CSAFLGVSEAFF. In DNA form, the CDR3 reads TGCAGTGCCTTCCTGGGGGTCTCTGAAGCTTTCTTT.

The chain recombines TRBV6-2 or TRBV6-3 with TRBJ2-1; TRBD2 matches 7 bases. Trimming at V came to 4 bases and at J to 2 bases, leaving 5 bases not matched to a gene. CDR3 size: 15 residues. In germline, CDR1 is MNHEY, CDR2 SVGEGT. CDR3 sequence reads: CASSSPAGPYNEQFF. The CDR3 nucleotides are TGTGCCAGCAGTTCTCCAGCGGGGCCCTACAATGAGCAGTTCTTC.

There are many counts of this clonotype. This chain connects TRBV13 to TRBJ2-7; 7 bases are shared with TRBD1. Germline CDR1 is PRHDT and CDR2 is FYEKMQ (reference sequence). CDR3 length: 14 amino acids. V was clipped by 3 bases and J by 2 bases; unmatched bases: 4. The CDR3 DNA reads TGTGCCAGCAGCTTCGGACAGGCGCCCTACGAGCAGTACTTC. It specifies CASSFGQAPYEQYF.

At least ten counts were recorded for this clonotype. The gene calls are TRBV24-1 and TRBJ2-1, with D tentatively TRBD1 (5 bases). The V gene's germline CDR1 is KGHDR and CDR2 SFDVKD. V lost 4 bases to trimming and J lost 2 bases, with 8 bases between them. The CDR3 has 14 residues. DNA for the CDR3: TGTGCCACCAGTGAAACAGGCCCCTACAATGAGCAGTTCTTC. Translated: CATSETGPYNEQFF.

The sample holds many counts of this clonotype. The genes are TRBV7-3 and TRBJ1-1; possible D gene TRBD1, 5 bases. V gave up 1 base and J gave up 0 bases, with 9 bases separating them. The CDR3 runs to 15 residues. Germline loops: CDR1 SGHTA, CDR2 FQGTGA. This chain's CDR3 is CASSLNGGLNTEAFF. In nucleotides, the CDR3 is TGTGCCAGCAGCTTAAACGGGGGGTTGAACACTGAAGCTTTCTTT.

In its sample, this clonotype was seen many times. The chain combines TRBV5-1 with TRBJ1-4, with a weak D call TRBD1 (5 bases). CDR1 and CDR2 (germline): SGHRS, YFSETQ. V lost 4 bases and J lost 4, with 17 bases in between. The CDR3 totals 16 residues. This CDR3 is CASSTYPGQGNEKLFF. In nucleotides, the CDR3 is TGCGCCAGCAGCACCTACCCGGGTCAGGGTAATGAAAAACTGTTTTTT.

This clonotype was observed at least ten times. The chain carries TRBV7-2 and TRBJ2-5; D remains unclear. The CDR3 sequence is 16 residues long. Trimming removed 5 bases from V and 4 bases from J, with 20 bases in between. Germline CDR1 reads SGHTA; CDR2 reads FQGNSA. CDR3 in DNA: TGTGCCAGCAGCCCCCCCCCTGGAAGGTGGGGAGAGACCCAGTACTTC. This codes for CASSPPPGRWGETQYF.